Described below is a single TCR beta chain sequence and its context. Its antigen specificity is not known. Base qualities are missing; no much larger clone stands one base away. This entry belongs to a study of PD-L1 blockade in urothelial cancer (dated by TCRdb to the late 2010s). With regard to the full study: Every patient began therapy around 2014 and was given atezolizumab 1,200 mg intravenously every 3 weeks. About 90% of the roughly 29 patients were males with bladder-origin urothelial cancer, and about 60% of the roughly 29 reported a prior smoking history. Patients had an ECOG performance status of 0 or 1 and had received between 0 and 3 prior chemotherapy regimens. Blood samples were analyzed at two time points: 3 weeks after treatment start (second dose) and 6 weeks after treatment start. Blood samples gave median yields of about 150,000 T cells and 65,000 to 85,000 unique TCRs, along with a median clonality of around 0.08. The study, an exploratory multi-omic analysis, examined somatic, immune and clinical correlates of response to PD-L1 blockade with atezolizumab in urothelial cancer. Pretreatment tumor samples, along with matched peripheral blood collected serially before and after atezolizumab treatment, underwent TCR sequencing. Durable clinical benefit was defined as progression-free survival longer than 6 months, and TCR features were also tested against progression-free and overall survival. In the same patients, pretreatment tumors underwent whole exome sequencing and RNA sequencing in addition to TCR sequencing. About 10 patients achieved durable clinical benefit and some 21 did not. Twenty-nine patients had pretreatment blood TCR-seq, about 24 had at least one posttreatment blood collection, and about 24 had tumor TCR-seq. The paper as a whole reports these results and caveats: A pretreatment peripheral blood TCR clonality below the median was linked to improved progression-free and overall survival. Small sample size (n of about 30) and many exploratory analyses mean the results are intended to be hypothesis-generating. At 3 weeks after the start of treatment, tumor-associated TCR clones in peripheral blood had expanded more in patients with durable benefit (n of about 20, p = 0.022).

In light of the paper, this sample's time point label describes: peripheral blood 6 weeks after treatment start. The cohort included under 35 patients with locally advanced or metastatic urothelial carcinoma who were treated at Memorial Sloan Kettering on a trial protocol. Peripheral blood mononuclear cells were collected pretreatment and during treatment, at between 1 and 8 total time points per patient. The Qiagen DNeasy Blood extraction kit was used to purify genomic DNA from total PBMCs and from tumor samples. PBMCs were collected pretreatment and during treatment and were isolated and stored as previously described. Each PCR received spiked-in synthetic TCR analog templates so that absolute template abundance could be estimated from read counts. The immunoSEQ assay used bias-controlled V and J gene primers to amplify TCRbeta CDR3 regions from genomic DNA. Sequencing of rearranged TCRbeta segments was done at approximately 20X coverage. As for the authors' bioinformatics: Clustering was used to correct sequencing errors, and CDR3s were annotated against IMGT so that V, D and J genes could be assigned. Only productive TCRbeta rearrangements were used in downstream analyses, excluding out-of-frame or stop-codon sequences. Clonality was computed as one minus Shannon entropy normalized by the log of the number of unique productive sequences. Clones differing between time points or between blood and tumor were identified using Fisher's exact test with Benjamini-Hochberg correction, with an adjusted p below 0.01 applied as the threshold. This is the immuneACCESS table as TCRdb keeps it, with only in-frame sequences that have V and J called. A part of the clones is gone; compared with another copy, unresolved V genes explain less than half, and the rest is unexplained. That table supplies the V and J calls and clone size; D and trimming were determined from the DNA. The sample table shows tens of thousands of clones, and around nine tenths are seen once. Together, the top ten hold about 10% of the sample.

V gives up 2 bases and J gives up 2 bases, and the segment between their germline ends measures 13 bases. From the cysteine through the phenylalanine, the CDR3 covers 15 amino acids. Of all the DNA, just the CDR3 is kept, 45 bases in frame from base 1. The germline V gene encodes CDR1 LGHNA and CDR2 YNFKEQ. The input for sequencing was PBMCs, taken around atezolizumab (anti-PD-L1) treatment. The receptor chain draws on TRBV4-2 and TRBJ2-7; the D gene is perhaps TRBD1, from 6 matching bases. This TCR was recovered from a man aged 55 to 70 with urothelial cancer. For the CDR3, the sequence is CASSQYLQGPYEQYF. The DNA is as follows: TGTGCCAGCAGCCAATACTTGCAGGGGCCCTACGAGCAGTACTTC.